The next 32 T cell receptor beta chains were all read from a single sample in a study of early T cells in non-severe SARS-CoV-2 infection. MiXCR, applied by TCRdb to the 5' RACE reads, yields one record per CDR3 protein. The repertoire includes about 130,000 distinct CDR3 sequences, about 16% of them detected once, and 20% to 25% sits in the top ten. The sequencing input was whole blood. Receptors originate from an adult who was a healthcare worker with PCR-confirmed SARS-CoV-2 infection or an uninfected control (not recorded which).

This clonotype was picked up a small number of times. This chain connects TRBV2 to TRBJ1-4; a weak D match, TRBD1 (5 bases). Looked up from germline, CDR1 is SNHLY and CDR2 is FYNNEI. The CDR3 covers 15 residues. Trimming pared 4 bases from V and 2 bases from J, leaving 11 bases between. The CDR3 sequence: CASSVQGVTNEKLFF. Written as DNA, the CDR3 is TGTGCCAGCAGTGTTCAGGGAGTGACTAATGAAAAACTGTTTTTT.

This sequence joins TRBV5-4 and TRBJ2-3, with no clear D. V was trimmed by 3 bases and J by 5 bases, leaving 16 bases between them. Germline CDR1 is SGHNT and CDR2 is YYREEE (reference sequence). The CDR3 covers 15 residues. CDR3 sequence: CASSSPAVSGDTQYF. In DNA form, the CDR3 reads TGTGCCAGCAGCTCCCCAGCTGTTTCGGGAGATACGCAGTATTTT.

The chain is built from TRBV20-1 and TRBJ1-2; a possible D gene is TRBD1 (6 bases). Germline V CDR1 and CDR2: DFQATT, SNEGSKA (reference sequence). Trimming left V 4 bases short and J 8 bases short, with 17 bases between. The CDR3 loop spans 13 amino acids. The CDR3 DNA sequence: TGCAGTGCTACGTTCCAGGGGTACGGAGGCTACACCTTC. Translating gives CSATFQGYGGYTF.

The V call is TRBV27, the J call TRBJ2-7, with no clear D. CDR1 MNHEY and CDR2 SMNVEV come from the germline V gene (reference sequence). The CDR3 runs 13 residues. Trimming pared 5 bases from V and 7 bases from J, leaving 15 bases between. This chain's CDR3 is CASSPTGSVEQYF. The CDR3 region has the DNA TGTGCCAGCAGTCCCACCGGTTCTGTTGAGCAGTACTTC.

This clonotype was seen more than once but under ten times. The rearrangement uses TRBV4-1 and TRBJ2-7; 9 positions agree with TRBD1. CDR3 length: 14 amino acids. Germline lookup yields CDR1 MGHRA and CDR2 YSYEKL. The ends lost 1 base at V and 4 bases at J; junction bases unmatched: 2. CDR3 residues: CASSQVGQGYEQYF. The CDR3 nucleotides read TGCGCCAGCAGCCAAGTGGGACAGGGTTACGAGCAGTACTTC.

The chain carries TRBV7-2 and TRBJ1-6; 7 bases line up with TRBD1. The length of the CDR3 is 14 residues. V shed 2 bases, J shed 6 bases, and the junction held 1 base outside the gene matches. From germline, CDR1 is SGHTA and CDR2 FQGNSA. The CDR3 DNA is TGTGCCAGCAGCTTATACAGGGGTAATTCACCCCTCCACTTT. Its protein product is CASSLYRGNSPLHF.

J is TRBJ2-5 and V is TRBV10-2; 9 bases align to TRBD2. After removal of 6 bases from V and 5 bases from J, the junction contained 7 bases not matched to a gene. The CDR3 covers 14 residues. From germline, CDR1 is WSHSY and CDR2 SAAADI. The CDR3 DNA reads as TGCGCCAGCAGATCAGCGGGGGGCCAGGAGACCCAGTACTTC. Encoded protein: CASRSAGGQETQYF.

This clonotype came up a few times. CDR3 residues: CSARTKNIQYF. The CDR3 DNA is TGCAGTGCTAGAACCAAAAACATTCAGTACTTC. J is TRBJ2-4 and V is TRBV20-1; D call uncertain. V was trimmed by 2 bases and J by 2 bases, leaving 1 base between them. The V gene's germline CDR1 is DFQATT and CDR2 SNEGSKA (reference sequence). The CDR3 covers 11 residues.

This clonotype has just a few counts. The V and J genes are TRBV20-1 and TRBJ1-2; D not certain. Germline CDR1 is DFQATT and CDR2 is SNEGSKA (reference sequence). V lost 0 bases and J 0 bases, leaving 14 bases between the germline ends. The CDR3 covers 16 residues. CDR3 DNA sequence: TGCAGTGCTAGAGATCTTCAGAGTTATGCTAACTATGGCTACACCTTC. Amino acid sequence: CSARDLQSYANYGYTF.

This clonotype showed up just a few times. The CDR3 sequence: CASSPERVPLGTEAFF. As DNA, the CDR3 is TGTGCCAGCTCACCAGAGAGGGTACCCCTGGGCACTGAAGCTTTCTTT. The chain is built from TRBV18 and TRBJ1-1, with D hard to call. V was cut by 2 bases and J by 4 bases, with 17 bases left in between. Germline assignment: CDR1 KGHSH and CDR2 LQKENI. This CDR3 spans 16 amino acids.

In DNA, the CDR3 is TGTGCCAGCAGTGGACAGGGGCTCTACAATGAGCAGTTCTTC. This sequence encodes CASSGQGLYNEQFF. J is TRBJ2-1 and V is TRBV6-1; 8 bases match TRBD1. Germline-derived CDR1 and CDR2 are MNHNS and SASEGT. The length of the CDR3 is 14 residues. Trimming took 4 bases from V and 3 from J; bases not matched to a gene: 2.

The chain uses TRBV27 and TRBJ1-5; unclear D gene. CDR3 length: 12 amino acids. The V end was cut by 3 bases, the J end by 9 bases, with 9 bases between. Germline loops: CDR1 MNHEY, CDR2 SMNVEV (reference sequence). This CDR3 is CASSLNGGPQHF. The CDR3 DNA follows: TGTGCCAGCAGTTTGAACGGCGGGCCCCAGCATTTT.

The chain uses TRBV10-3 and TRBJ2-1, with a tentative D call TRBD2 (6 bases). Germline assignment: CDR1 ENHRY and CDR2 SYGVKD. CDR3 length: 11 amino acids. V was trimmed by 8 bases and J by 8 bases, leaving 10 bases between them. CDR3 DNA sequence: TGTGCCATCTTGGGGGACTATGAGCAGTTCTTC. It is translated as CAILGDYEQFF.

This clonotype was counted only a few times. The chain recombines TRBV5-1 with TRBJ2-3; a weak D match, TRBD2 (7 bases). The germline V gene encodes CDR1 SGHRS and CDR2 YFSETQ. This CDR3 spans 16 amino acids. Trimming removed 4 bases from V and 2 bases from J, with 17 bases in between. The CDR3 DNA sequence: TGCGCCAGCAGCCTCCTCGACGGGGGGCCCACAGATACGCAGTATTTT. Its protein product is CASSLLDGGPTDTQYF.

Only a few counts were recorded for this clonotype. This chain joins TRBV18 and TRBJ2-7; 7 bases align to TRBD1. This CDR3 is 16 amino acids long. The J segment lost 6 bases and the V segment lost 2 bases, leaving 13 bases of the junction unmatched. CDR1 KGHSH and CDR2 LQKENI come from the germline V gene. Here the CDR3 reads CASSPSPDRELGEQYF. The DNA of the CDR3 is TGTGCCAGCTCACCATCCCCCGACAGGGAATTAGGCGAGCAGTACTTC. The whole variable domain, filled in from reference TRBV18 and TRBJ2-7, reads NAGVMQNPRHLVRRRGQEARLRCSPMKGHSHVYWYRQLPEEGLKFMVYLQKENIIDESGMPKERFSAEFPKEGPSILRIQQVVRGDSAAYFCASSPSPDRELGEQYFGPGTRLTVT.

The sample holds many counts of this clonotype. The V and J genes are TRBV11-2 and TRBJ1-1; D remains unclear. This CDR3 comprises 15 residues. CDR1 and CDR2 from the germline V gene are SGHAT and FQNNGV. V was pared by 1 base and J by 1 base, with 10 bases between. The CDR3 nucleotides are TGTGCCAGCAGCTTAGTCCGCGGTCGGAACACTGAAGCTTTCTTT. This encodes CASSLVRGRNTEAFF.

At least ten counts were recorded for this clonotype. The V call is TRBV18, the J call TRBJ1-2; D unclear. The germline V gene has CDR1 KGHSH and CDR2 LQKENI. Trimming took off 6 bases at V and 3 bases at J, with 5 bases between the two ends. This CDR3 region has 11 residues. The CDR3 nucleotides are TGTGCCAGCTCGCAGGACTATGGCTACACCTTC. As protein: CASSQDYGYTF.

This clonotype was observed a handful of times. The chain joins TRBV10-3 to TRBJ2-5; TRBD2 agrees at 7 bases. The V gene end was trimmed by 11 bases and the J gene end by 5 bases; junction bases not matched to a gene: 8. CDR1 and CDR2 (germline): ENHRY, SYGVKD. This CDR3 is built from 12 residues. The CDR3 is CAAREGGETQYF. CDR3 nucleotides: TGTGCCGCTAGGGAGGGTGGTGAGACCCAGTACTTC.

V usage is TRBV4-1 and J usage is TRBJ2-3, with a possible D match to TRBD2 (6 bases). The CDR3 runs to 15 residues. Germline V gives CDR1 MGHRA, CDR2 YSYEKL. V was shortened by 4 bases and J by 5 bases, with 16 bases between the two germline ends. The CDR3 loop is CASSPNWGEQDTQYF. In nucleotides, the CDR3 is TGCGCCAGCAGCCCAAACTGGGGGGAACAAGATACGCAGTATTTT.

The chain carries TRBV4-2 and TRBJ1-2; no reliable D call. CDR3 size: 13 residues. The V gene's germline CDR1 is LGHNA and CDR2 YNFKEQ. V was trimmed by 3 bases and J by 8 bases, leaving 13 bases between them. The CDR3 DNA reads TGTGCCAGCAGCCAGGAAGATACTCGGGGCTACACCTTC. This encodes CASSQEDTRGYTF.

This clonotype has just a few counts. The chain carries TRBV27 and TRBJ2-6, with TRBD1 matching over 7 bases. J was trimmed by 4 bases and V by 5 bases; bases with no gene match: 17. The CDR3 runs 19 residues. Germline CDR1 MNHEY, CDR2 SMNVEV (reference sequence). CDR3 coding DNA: TGTGCCAGCAGTCCATACGGGACAGTTTCCCGCGGGGGGGCCAACGTCCTGACTTTC. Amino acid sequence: CASSPYGTVSRGGANVLTF.

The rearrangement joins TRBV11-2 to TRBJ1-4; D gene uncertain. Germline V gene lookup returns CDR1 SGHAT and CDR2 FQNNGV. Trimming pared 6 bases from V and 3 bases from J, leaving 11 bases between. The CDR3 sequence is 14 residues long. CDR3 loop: CASRRPGSNEKLFF. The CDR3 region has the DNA TGTGCCAGCAGGAGGCCGGGGTCTAATGAAAAACTGTTTTTT.

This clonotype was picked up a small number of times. CDR3 in amino acids: CASSNNQYEQYF. The CDR3 region has the DNA TGCGCCAGCAGCAACAACCAATACGAGCAGTACTTC. This chain connects TRBV5-1 to TRBJ2-7; D is ambiguous. From germline, CDR1 is SGHRS and CDR2 YFSETQ. Trimming pared 4 bases from V and 4 bases from J, leaving 9 bases between. CDR3 length: 12 amino acids.

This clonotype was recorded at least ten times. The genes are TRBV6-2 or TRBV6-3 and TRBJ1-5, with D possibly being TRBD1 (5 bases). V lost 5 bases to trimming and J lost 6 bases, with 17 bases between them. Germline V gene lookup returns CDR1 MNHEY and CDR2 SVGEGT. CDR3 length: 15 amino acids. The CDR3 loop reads CASSRDSQGFQPQHF. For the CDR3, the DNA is TGTGCCAGCAGTAGGGATAGTCAGGGATTTCAGCCCCAGCATTTT.

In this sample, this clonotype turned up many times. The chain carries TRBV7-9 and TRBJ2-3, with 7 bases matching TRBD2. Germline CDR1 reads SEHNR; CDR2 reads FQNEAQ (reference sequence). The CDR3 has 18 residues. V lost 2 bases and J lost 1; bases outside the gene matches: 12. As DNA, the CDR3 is TGTGCCAGCAGCTTACGTCGGACTTCGAGCGGGGGCACAGATACGCAGTATTTT. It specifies CASSLRRTSSGGTDTQYF.

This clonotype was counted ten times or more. The CDR3 nucleotides are TGTGCCAGCAGCTCCCCCGGTGACAGGGGAAGGGAACTGTTTTTT. Protein product: CASSSPGDRGRELFF. V is TRBV13 and J is TRBJ1-4; TRBD1 matches 8 bases. Per the germline V gene, CDR1 is PRHDT and CDR2 is FYEKMQ (reference sequence). V shed 4 bases, J shed 12 bases, and the junction held 13 bases outside the gene matches. This CDR3 spans 15 amino acids.

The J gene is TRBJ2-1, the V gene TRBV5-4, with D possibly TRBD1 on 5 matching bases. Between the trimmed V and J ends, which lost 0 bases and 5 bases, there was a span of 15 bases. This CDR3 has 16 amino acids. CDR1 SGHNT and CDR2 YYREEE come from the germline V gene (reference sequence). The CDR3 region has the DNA TGTGCCAGCAGCTTGGAAATCTCAGGGTTTCACAATGAGCAGTTCTTC. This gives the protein CASSLEISGFHNEQFF.

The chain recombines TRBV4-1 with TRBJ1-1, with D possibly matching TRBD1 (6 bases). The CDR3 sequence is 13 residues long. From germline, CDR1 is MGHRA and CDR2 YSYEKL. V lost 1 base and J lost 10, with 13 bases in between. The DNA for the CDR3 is TGCGCCAGCAGCCAAGTTCAGGGAGGGGGAGCTTTCTTT. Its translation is CASSQVQGGGAFF.

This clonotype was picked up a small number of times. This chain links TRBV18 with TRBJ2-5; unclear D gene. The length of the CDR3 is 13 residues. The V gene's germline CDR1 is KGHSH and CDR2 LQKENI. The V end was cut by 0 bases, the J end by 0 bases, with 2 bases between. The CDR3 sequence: CASSPPNQETQYF. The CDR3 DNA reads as TGTGCCAGCTCACCACCGAACCAAGAGACCCAGTACTTC.

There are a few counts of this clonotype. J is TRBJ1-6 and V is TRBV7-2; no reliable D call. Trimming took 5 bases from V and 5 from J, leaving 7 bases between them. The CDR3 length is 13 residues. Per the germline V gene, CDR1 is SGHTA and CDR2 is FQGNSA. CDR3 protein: CASSLQHNSPLHF. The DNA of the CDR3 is TGTGCCAGCAGCCTTCAACATAATTCACCCCTCCACTTT.

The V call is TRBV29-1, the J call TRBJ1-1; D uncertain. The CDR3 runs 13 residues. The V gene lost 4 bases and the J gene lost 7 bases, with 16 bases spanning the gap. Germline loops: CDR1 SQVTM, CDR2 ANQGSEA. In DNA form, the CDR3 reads TGCAGCGTTGGGACCCCCCGATACAGTGAAGCTTTCTTT. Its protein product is CSVGTPRYSEAFF.

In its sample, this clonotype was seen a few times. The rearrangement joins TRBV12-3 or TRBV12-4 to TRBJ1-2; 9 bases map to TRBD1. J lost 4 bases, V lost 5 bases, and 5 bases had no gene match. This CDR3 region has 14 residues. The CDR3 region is CASSTGGRGYGYTF. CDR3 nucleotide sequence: TGTGCCAGCAGTACAGGGGGCAGGGGCTATGGCTACACCTTC.